This T cell receptor (beta chain) was captured in a study of blood T cell repertoires in COVID-19. The length of the CDR3 is 13 residues. The V gene lost 5 bases and the J gene lost 6 bases, with 11 bases spanning the gap. Per the germline V gene, CDR1 is SGHTA and CDR2 is FQGNSA. Profiled with immunoSEQ multiplex PCR; TCRdb holds only in-frame clones, not every one. The repertoire holds approximately 160,000 clones, with about 92% as singletons. The J gene is TRBJ1-5, the V gene TRBV7-2; a possible D gene is TRBD1 (6 bases). The sequencing sample was made of peripheral blood. This TCR was sampled from a man aged 55 to 70 with active or convalescent COVID-19. CDR3 DNA: TGTGCCAGCAGCGTAGAGGACAGTCAGCCCCAGCATTTT. Translating it yields CASSVEDSQPQHF.